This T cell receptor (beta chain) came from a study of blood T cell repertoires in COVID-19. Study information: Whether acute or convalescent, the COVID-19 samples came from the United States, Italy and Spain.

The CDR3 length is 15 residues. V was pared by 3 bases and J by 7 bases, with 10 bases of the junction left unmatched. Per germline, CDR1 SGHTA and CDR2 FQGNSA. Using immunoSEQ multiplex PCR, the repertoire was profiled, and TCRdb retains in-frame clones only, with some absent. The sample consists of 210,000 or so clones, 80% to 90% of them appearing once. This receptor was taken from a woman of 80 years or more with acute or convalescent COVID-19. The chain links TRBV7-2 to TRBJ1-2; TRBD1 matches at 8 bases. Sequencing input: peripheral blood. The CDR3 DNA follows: TGTGCCAGCAGCTTGCAGGGGGCGACCCTATCTGGCTACACCTTC. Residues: CASSLQGATLSGYTF.